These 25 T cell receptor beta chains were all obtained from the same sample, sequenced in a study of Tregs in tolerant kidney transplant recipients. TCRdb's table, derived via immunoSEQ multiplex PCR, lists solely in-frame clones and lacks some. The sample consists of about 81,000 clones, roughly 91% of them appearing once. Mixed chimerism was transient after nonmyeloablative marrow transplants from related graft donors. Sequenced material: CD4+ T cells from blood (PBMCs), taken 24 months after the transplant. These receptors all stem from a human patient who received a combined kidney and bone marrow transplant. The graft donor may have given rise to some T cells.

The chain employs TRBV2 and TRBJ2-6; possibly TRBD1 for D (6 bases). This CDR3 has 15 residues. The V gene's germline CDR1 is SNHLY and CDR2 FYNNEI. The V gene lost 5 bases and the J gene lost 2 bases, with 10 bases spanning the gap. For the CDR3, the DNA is TGTGCCAGCAGTTTACAGGGCGCTGGGGCCAACGTCCTGACTTTC. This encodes CASSLQGAGANVLTF.

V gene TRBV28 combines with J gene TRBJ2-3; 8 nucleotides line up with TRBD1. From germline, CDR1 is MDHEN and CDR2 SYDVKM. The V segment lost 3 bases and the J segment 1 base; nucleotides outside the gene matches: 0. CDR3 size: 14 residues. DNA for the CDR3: TGTGCCAGCAGTTTGGGACAGGGCACAGATACGCAGTATTTT. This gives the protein CASSLGQGTDTQYF.

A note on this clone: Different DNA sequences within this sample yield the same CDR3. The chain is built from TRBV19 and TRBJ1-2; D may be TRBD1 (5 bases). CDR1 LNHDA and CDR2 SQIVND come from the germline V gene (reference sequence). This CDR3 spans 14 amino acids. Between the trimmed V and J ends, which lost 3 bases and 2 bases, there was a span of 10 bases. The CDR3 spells CASSIQGLNYGYTF. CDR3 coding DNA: TGTGCCAGTAGTATCCAGGGTCTCAACTATGGCTACACCTTC.

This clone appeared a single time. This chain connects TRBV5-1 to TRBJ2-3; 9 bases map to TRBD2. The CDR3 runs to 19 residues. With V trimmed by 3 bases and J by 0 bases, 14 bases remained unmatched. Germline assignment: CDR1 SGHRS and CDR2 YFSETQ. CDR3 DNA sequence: TGCGCCAGCAGCTGGGGTGTGGTAGCGGGGGTAACTAGCACAGATACGCAGTATTTT. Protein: CASSWGVVAGVTSTDTQYF.

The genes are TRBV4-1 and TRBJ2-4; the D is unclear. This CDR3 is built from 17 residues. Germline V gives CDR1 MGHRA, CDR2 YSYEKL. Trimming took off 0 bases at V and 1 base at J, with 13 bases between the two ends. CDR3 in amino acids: CASSQDRPNGAKNIQYF. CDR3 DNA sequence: TGCGCCAGCAGCCAAGACCGCCCCAACGGGGCCAAAAACATTCAGTACTTC.

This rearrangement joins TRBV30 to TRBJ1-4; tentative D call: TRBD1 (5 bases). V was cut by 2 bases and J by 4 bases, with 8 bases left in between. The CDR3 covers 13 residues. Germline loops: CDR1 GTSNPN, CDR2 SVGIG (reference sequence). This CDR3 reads CAWSFQGNEKLFF. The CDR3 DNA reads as TGTGCCTGGAGTTTCCAGGGTAATGAAAAACTGTTTTTT.

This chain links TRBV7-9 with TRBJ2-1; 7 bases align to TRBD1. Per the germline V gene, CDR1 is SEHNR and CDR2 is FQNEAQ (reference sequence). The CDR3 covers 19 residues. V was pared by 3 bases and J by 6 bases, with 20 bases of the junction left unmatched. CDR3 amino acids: CASSLERGRKEAWGNEQFF. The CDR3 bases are TGTGCCAGCAGCTTGGAAAGGGGGCGCAAAGAGGCCTGGGGCAATGAGCAGTTCTTC. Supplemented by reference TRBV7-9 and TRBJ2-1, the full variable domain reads DTGVSQNPRHKITKRGQNVTFRCDPISEHNRLYWYRQTLGQGPEFLTYFQNEAQLEKSRLLSDRFSAERPKGSFSTLEIQRTEQGDSAMYLCASSLERGRKEAWGNEQFFGPGTRLTVL.

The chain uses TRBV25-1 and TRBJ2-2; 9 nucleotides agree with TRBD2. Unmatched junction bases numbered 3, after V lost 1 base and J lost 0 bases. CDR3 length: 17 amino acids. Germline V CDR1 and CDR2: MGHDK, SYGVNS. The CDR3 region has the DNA TGTGCCAGCAGTGAATCCCTAGCGGGACCGAACACCGGGGAGCTGTTTTTT. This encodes CASSESLAGPNTGELFF.

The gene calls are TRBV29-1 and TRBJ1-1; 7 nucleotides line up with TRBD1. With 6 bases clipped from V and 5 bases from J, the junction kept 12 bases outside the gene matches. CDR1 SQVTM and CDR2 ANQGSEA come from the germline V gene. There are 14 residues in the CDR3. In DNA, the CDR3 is TGCAGCGTGTTATTACAGGGGAGGCAAACTGAAGCTTTCTTT. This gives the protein CSVLLQGRQTEAFF. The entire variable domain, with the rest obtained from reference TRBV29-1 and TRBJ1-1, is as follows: SAVISQKPSRDICQRGTSLTIQCQVDSQVTMMFWYRQQPGQSLTLIATANQGSEATYESGFVIDKFPISRPNLTFSTLTVSNMSPEDSSIYLCSVLLQGRQTEAFFGQGTRLTVV.

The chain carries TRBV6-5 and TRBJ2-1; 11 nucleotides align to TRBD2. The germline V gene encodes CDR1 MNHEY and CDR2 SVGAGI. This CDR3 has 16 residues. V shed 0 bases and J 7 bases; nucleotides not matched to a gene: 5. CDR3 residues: CASSYSGLAVMNEQFF. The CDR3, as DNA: TGTGCCAGCAGTTACTCGGGACTAGCGGTGATGAATGAGCAGTTCTTC.

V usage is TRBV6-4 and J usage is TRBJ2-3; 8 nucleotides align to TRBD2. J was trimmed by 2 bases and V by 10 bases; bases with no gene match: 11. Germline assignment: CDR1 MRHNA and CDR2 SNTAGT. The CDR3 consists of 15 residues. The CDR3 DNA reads TGTGCCACCCGTACCCGGGGGGGGGCCACAGATACGCAGTATTTT. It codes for CATRTRGGATDTQYF.

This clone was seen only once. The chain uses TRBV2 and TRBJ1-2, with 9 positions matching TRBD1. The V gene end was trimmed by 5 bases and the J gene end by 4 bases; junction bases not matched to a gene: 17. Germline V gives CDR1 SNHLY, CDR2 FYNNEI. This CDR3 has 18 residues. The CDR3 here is CASSFGTGNYLFAYGYTF. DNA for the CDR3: TGTGCCAGCAGTTTTGGGACAGGGAACTACCTTTTCGCCTATGGCTACACCTTC.

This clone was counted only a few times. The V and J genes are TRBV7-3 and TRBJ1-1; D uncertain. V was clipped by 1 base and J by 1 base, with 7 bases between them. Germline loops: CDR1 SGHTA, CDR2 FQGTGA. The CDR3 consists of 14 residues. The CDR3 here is CASSLNPGNTEAFF. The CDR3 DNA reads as TGTGCCAGCAGCTTAAATCCGGGGAACACTGAAGCTTTCTTT.

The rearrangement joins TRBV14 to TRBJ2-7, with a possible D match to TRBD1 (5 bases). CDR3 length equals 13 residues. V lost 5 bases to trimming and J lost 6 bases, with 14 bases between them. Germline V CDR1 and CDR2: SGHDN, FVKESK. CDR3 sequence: CASSSSQGGEQYF. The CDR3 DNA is TGTGCCAGCAGCTCCTCCCAGGGCGGCGAGCAGTACTTC.

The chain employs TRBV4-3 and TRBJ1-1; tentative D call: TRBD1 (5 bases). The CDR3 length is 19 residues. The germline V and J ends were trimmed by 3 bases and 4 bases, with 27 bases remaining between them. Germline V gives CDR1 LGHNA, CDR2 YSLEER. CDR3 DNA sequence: TGCGCCAGCAGCCAGGGAGGGGCGGAGCTGACCTATTTGCCCACTGAAGCTTTCTTT. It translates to CASSQGGAELTYLPTEAFF.

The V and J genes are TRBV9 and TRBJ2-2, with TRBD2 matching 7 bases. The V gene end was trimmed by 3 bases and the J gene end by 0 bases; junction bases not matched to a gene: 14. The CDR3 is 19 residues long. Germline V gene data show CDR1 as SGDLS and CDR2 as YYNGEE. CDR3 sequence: CASSGYGAGVIANTGELFF. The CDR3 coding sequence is TGTGCCAGCAGCGGCTATGGGGCGGGAGTGATCGCGAACACCGGGGAGCTGTTTTTT.

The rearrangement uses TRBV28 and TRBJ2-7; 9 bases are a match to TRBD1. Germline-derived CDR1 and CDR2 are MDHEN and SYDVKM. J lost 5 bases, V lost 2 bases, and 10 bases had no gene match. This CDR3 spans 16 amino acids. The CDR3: CASSLAPGQGRNEQYF. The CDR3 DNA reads TGTGCCAGCAGTTTAGCCCCGGGACAGGGTAGGAACGAGCAGTACTTC. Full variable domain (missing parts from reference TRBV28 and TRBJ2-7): DVKVTQSSRYLVKRTGEKVFLECVQDMDHENMFWYRQDPGLGLRLIYFSYDVKMKEKGDIPEGYSVSREKKERFSLILESASTNQTSMYLCASSLAPGQGRNEQYFGPGTRLTVT.

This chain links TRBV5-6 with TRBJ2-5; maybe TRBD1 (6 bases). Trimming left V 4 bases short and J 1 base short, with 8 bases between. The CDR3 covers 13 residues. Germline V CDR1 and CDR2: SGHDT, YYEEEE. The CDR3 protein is CASSTGIQETQYF. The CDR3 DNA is TGTGCCAGCAGCACAGGGATCCAAGAGACCCAGTACTTC.

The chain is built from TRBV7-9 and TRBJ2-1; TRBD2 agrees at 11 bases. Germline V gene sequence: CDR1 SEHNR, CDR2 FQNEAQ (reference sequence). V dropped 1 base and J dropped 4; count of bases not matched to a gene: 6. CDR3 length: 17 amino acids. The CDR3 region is CASSLGGTSGSYNEQFF. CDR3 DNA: TGTGCCAGCAGCTTAGGAGGGACTAGCGGATCATACAATGAGCAGTTCTTC.

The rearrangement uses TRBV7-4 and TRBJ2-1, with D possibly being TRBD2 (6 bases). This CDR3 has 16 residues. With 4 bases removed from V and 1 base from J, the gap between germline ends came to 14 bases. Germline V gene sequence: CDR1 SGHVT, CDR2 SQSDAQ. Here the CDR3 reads CASSSMTSLSYNEQFF. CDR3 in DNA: TGTGCCAGCAGCTCGATGACTAGTCTGTCCTACAATGAGCAGTTCTTC.

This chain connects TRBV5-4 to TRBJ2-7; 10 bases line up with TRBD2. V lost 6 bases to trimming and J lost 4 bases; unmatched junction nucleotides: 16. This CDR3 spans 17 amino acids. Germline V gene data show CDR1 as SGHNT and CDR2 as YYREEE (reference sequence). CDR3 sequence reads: CASTKDLRASGSYEQYF. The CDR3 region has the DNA TGTGCCAGCACCAAAGACCTGAGAGCTAGCGGGAGTTACGAGCAGTACTTC.

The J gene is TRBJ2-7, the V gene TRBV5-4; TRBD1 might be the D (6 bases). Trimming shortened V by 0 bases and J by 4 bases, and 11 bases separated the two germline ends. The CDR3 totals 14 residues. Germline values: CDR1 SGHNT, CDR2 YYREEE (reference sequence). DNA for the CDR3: TGTGCCAGCAGCTTGGCAGGGGCTCTGTACGAGCAGTACTTC. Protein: CASSLAGALYEQYF.

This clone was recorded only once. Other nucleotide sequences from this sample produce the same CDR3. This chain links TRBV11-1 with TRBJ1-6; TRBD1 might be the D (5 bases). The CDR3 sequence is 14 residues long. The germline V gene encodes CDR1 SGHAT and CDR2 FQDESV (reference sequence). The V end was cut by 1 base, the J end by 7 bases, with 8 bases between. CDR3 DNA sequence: TGTGCCAGCAGCTTAGTCGGGGGAAATTCACCCCTCCACTTT. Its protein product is CASSLVGGNSPLHF.

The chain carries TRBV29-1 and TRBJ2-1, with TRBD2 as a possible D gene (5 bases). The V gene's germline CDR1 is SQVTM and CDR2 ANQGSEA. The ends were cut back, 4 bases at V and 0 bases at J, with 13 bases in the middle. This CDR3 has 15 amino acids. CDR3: CSVVRRGLSYNEQFF. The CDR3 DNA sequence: TGCAGCGTTGTACGGAGAGGACTCTCCTACAATGAGCAGTTCTTC.

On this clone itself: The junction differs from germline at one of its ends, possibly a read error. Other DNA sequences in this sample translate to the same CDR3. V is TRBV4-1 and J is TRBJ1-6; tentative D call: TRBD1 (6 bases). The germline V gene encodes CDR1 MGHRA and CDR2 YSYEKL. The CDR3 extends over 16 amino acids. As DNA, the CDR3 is TGCGCCAGCAGCCCGCACAGGGAGTCCTATAATTCCCCCCTCCACTTT. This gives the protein CASSPHRESYNSPLHF.